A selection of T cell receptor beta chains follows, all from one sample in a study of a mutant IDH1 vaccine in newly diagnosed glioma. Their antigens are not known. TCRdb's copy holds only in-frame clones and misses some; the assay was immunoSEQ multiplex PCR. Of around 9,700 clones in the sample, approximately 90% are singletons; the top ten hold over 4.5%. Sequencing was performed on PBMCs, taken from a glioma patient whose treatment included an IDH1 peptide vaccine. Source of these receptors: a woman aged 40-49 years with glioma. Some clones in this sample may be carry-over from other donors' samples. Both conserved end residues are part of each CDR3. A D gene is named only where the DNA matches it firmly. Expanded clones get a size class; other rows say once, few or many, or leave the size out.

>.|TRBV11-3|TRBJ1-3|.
CASSLGGSGNTIYF
TGTGCCAGCAGCTTAGGAGGATCGGGAAACACCATATATTTT
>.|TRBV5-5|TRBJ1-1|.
CASSLVAGNTEAFF
TGTGCCAGCAGCTTGGTGGCAGGGAACACTGAAGCTTTCTTT
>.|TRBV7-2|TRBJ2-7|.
CASSPVGVFYEQYF
TGTGCCAGCAGCCCCGTGGGGGTTTTCTACGAGCAGTACTTC
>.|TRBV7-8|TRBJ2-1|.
CASSPPPWDEQFF
TGTGCCAGCAGCCCCCCCCCGTGGGATGAGCAGTTCTTC
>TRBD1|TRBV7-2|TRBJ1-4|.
CASSPDRQGARGKLFF
TGTGCCAGCAGTCCCGACCGACAGGGGGCGCGGGGAAAACTGTTTTTT
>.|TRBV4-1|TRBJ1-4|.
CASSPSEQGVEKLFF
TGCGCCAGCAGCCCGTCGGAACAGGGAGTCGAAAAACTGTTTTTT
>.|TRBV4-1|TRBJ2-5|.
CASSQGVVPEETQYF
TGCGCCAGCAGCCAAGGGGTCGTGCCAGAGGAGACCCAGTACTTC
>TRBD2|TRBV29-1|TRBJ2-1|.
CSVPGTRRNEQFF
TGCAGCGTCCCCGGGACTAGGCGCAATGAGCAGTTCTTC
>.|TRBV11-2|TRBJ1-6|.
CASSLGLRGLLHF
TGTGCCAGCAGCTTAGGCCTACGGGGGCTCCTCCACTTT
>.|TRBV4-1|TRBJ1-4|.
CASSQHRAKINEKLFF
TGCGCCAGCAGCCAACACAGGGCCAAAATTAATGAAAAACTGTTTTTT
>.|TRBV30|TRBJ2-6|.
CAWSVRGSGANVLTF
TGTGCCTGGAGTGTACGGGGGAGTGGGGCCAACGTCCTGACTTTC
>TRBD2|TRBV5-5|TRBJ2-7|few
CASSQMPGLGAGEQYF
TGTGCCAGCAGTCAAATGCCGGGACTAGGAGCTGGAGAGCAGTACTTC
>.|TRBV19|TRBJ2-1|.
CASSTAGISNEQFF
TGTGCCAGCTCCACCGCCGGAATTTCCAATGAGCAGTTCTTC
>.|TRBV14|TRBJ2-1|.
CASRKRGPIQGNNEQFF
TGTGCCAGCAGAAAGAGGGGACCGATACAAGGGAACAATGAGCAGTTCTTC
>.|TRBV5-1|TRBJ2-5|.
CASKRAQETQYF
TGCGCCAGCAAGCGGGCCCAAGAGACCCAGTACTTC
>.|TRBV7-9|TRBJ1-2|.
CASSLPPQGIYGYTF
TGTGCCAGCAGCTTACCCCCCCAGGGAATCTATGGCTACACCTTC
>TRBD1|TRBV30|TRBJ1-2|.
CAWRGTGTVNYGYTF
TGTGCCTGGAGGGGGACCGGGACAGTAAACTATGGCTACACCTTC
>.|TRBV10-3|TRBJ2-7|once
CAISETGEWPYEQYF
TGTGCCATCAGTGAGACGGGGGAGTGGCCCTACGAGCAGTACTTC
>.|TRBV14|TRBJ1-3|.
CASSHPGNSGNTIYF
TGTGCCAGCAGCCACCCCGGCAACTCTGGAAACACCATATATTTT
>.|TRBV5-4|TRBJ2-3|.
CASSSRDIRTDTQYF
TGTGCCAGCAGCTCCCGGGACATACGCACAGATACGCAGTATTTT
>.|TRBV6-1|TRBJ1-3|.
CASSEKGSGNTIYF
TGTGCCAGCAGTGAAAAGGGCTCTGGAAACACCATATATTTT
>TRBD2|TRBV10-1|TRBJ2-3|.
CASRVPLATHTDTQYF
TGCGCCAGCAGAGTACCACTAGCGACCCACACAGATACGCAGTATTTT
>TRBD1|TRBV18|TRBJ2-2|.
CASSPAETGAGGELFF
TGTGCCAGCTCACCGGCAGAGACAGGGGCTGGCGGGGAGCTGTTTTTT
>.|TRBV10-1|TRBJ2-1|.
CASSEAAGVYNEQFF
TGCGCCAGCAGTGAGGCGGCAGGGGTCTACAATGAGCAGTTCTTC
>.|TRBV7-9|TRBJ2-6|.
CASSPRVSGANVLTF
TGTGCCAGCAGTCCCAGGGTATCCGGGGCCAACGTCCTGACTTTC
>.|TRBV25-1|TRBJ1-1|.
CASSEYRNTEAFF
TGTGCCAGCAGTGAATACAGGAACACTGAAGCTTTCTTT
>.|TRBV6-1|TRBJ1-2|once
CASSENQGPTSTF
TGTGCCAGCAGTGAAAACCAGGGCCCCACCTCCACCTTC
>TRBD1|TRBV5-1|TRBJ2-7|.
CASSLGGQFDEQYF
TGCGCCAGCAGCTTGGGGGGACAGTTCGACGAGCAGTACTTC
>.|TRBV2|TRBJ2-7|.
CASEPGAQTYEQYF
TGTGCCAGCGAGCCCGGGGCCCAAACCTACGAGCAGTACTTC